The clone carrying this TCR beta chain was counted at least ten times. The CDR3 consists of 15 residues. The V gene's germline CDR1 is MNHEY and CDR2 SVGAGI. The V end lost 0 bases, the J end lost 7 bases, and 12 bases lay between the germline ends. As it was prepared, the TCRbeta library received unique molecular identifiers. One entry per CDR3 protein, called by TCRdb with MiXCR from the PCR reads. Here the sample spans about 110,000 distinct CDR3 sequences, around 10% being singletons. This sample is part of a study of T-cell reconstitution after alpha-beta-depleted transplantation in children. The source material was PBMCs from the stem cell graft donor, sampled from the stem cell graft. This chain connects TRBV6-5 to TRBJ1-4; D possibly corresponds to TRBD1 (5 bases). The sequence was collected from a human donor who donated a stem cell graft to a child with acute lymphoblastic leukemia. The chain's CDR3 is CASSYSRQGGEKLFF. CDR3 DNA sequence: TGTGCCAGCAGTTACTCGAGGCAGGGAGGTGAAAAACTGTTTTTT.